This TCR beta chain was sequenced in a study of OX40 agonist ivuxolimab in advanced cancers. The overall study: Of the patients, three showed partial responses, one with hepatocellular carcinoma and two with cutaneous melanoma. Findings and limits, study-wide: The work left the antigen specificity of expanded peripheral T cells undetermined. Clonal expansion was among the lowest in partial responders at 0.1-3.0 mg/kg, especially CD8+.

Method: immunoSEQ multiplex PCR; TCRdb's copy keeps in-frame clones and lacks some. The sample lists about 100,000 clones, 90% occurring once. On this clone: No antigen is known for it.

This material consisted of CD4+ or CD8+ T cells sorted from blood, taken in a trial of the OX40 agonist ivuxolimab. This sequence was found in an adult with an advanced solid tumor such as melanoma, head and neck, liver or kidney cancer.

The DNA for the CDR3 is TGTGCCAGCAGTAAACTAGCGGGAGGAACCGGGGAGCTGTTTTTT. The encoded protein is CASSKLAGGTGELFF. This sequence joins TRBV2 and TRBJ2-2; 12 nucleotides line up with TRBD2. Losses at the gene ends were 5 bases for V and 5 bases for J; bases not matched to a gene: 3. The CDR3 is 15 residues long. The germline V gene has CDR1 SNHLY and CDR2 FYNNEI.